The rows below give T cell receptor beta chains drawn from one sample of a study of cytomegalovirus exposure and HLA in healthy donors. The data were produced by immunoSEQ multiplex PCR, yet TCRdb's version contains in-frame clones alone and is incomplete. The table has under 150,000 clones, over 70% seen once. Sample: PBMCs. The receptors shown here come from a woman aged 40-49 years in good health and CMV-seronegative. Both conserved end residues are part of each CDR3. A D gene is named only where the DNA matches it firmly. Size is stated for part of the rows, as once, few or many counts, or as a class when the clone is expanded.

V: TRBV4-2; J: TRBJ2-5; size: .; length: 16; D: TRBD2; CDR3: CASSSASGGNQETQYF; DNA: TGTGCCAGCAGCTCGGCTAGCGGGGGAAACCAAGAGACCCAGTACTTC
V: TRBV4-1; J: TRBJ2-1; size: few; length: 16; D: .; CDR3: CASSQGPTRRFNEQFF; DNA: TGCGCCAGCAGCCAAGGCCCAACGAGGCGGTTTAATGAGCAGTTCTTC
V: TRBV7-9; J: TRBJ1-3; size: .; length: 15; D: .; CDR3: CASSPSGSSGNTIYF; DNA: TGTGCCAGCAGCCCCAGCGGAAGCTCTGGAAACACCATATATTTT
V: TRBV7-2; J: TRBJ1-5; size: .; length: 13; D: .; CDR3: CASSFPGVQPQHF; DNA: TGTGCCAGCAGCTTCCCAGGGGTTCAGCCCCAGCATTTT
V: TRBV27; J: TRBJ2-1; size: .; length: 13; D: TRBD2; CDR3: CASRGLVINEQFF; DNA: TGTGCCAGCAGAGGACTAGTGATCAATGAGCAGTTCTTC
V: TRBV4-3; J: TRBJ1-5; size: .; length: 13; D: .; CDR3: CASSQDILRPQHF; DNA: TGCGCCAGCAGCCAAGATATTCTTCGGCCCCAGCATTTT
V: TRBV10-3; J: TRBJ2-4; size: .; length: 17; D: TRBD2; CDR3: CATWGEAREAVKNIQYF; DNA: TGTGCCACCTGGGGAGAGGCCCGGGAGGCGGTCAAAAACATTCAGTACTTC
V: TRBV19; J: TRBJ1-5; size: .; length: 15; D: .; CDR3: CASSIAAGSNQPQHF; DNA: TGTGCCAGTAGTATCGCAGCGGGAAGCAATCAGCCCCAGCATTTT
V: TRBV6-5; J: TRBJ2-1; size: .; length: 12; D: .; CDR3: CASSYRGNEQFF; DNA: TGTGCCAGCAGTTACAGGGGAAATGAGCAGTTCTTC
V: TRBV5-6; J: TRBJ1-2; size: .; length: 14; D: .; CDR3: CASSFGGNAYGYTF; DNA: TGTGCCAGCAGCTTTGGAGGGAACGCCTATGGCTACACCTTC
V: TRBV27; J: TRBJ1-5; size: .; length: 15; D: TRBD1; CDR3: CASSLTGLDNQPQHF; DNA: TGTGCCAGCAGTTTGACAGGGTTGGACAATCAGCCCCAGCATTTT
V: TRBV7-9; J: TRBJ1-4; size: .; length: 15; D: .; CDR3: CASSPTWGGDEKLFF; DNA: TGTGCCAGCAGCCCGACGTGGGGGGGAGATGAAAAACTGTTTTTT
V: TRBV9; J: TRBJ2-5; size: once; length: 14; D: TRBD1; CDR3: CASSPGTAQETQYF; DNA: TGTGCCAGCAGCCCGGGGACAGCTCAAGAGACCCAGTACTTC
V: TRBV4-2; J: TRBJ2-2; size: many; length: 14; D: .; CDR3: CASSQDWATGELFF; DNA: TGTGCCAGCAGCCAAGATTGGGCCACCGGGGAGCTGTTTTTT
V: TRBV4-2; J: TRBJ1-5; size: .; length: 15; D: .; CDR3: CASSQERAGNQPQHF; DNA: TGTGCCAGCAGCCAAGAGAGGGCCGGCAATCAGCCCCAGCATTTT
V: TRBV4-2; J: TRBJ2-7; size: .; length: 15; D: TRBD2; CDR3: CASSGTSGEPYEQYF; DNA: TGTGCCAGCAGCGGTACTAGCGGGGAACCCTACGAGCAGTACTTC
V: TRBV16; J: TRBJ1-5; size: .; length: 15; D: .; CDR3: CASSQSGQGSQPQHF; DNA: TGTGCCAGCAGCCAATCAGGGCAGGGCTCTCAGCCCCAGCATTTT
V: TRBV5-1; J: TRBJ1-5; size: .; length: 14; D: TRBD1; CDR3: CASSLTGAGQPQHF; DNA: TGCGCCAGCAGCTTGACAGGGGCTGGTCAGCCCCAGCATTTT
V: TRBV27; J: TRBJ2-7; size: .; length: 15; D: TRBD2; CDR3: CASSTSTSGTYEQYF; DNA: TGTGCCAGCAGTACCTCGACTAGCGGGACCTACGAGCAGTACTTC
V: TRBV6-5; J: TRBJ2-1; size: once; length: 11; D: .; CDR3: CASGSGNEQFF; DNA: TGTGCCAGCGGGAGTGGCAATGAGCAGTTCTTC
V: TRBV4-1; J: TRBJ2-3; size: .; length: 15; D: .; CDR3: CASSASGKSTDTQYF; DNA: TGCGCCAGCAGTGCGAGCGGAAAAAGCACAGATACGCAGTATTTT
V: TRBV6-6; J: TRBJ1-5; size: .; length: 14; D: .; CDR3: CASTRGSLNQPQHF; DNA: TGTGCCAGCACGAGAGGCAGCCTCAATCAGCCCCAGCATTTT
V: TRBV7-2; J: TRBJ2-2; size: .; length: 16; D: TRBD2; CDR3: CASSLRASGNSGELFF; DNA: TGTGCCAGCAGCTTAAGGGCTAGCGGGAACTCCGGGGAGCTGTTTTTT
V: TRBV2; J: TRBJ1-4; size: .; length: 12; D: TRBD1; CDR3: CASMPGGEKLFF; DNA: TGTGCCAGCATGCCAGGGGGTGAAAAACTGTTTTTT
V: TRBV19; J: TRBJ1-3; size: .; length: 19; D: TRBD1; CDR3: CASAPRAGQTNRSGNTIYF; DNA: TGTGCCAGCGCCCCCCGGGCGGGACAGACGAACCGCTCTGGAAACACCATATATTTT
V: TRBV7-6; J: TRBJ1-1; size: .; length: 14; D: TRBD1; CDR3: CASRDETGCAEAFF; DNA: TGTGCCAGCAGGGACGAGACAGGGTGCGCTGAAGCTTTCTTT
V: TRBV2; J: TRBJ2-7; size: .; length: 12; D: TRBD1; CDR3: CASVRDRDEQYF; DNA: TGTGCCAGCGTCCGCGACAGGGACGAGCAGTACTTC
V: TRBV7-3; J: TRBJ2-2; size: .; length: 16; D: TRBD2; CDR3: CASSKPSGGNTGELFF; DNA: TGTGCCAGCAGCAAACCTAGCGGGGGGAACACCGGGGAGCTGTTTTTT
V: TRBV19; J: TRBJ2-7; size: .; length: 14; D: TRBD1; CDR3: CASSIDNRGAEQYF; DNA: TGTGCCAGTAGTATAGATAACAGGGGCGCCGAGCAGTACTTC
V: TRBV13; J: TRBJ2-3; size: once; length: 17; D: TRBD2; CDR3: CASSLGLQRGGVDTQYF; DNA: TGTGCCAGCAGCTTAGGATTACAGCGGGGGGGGGTGGATACGCAGTATTTT
V: TRBV6-5; J: TRBJ2-1; size: .; length: 15; D: TRBD1; CDR3: CASSYSGTAYNEQFF; DNA: TGTGCCAGCAGTTACTCCGGGACAGCTTACAATGAGCAGTTCTTC
V: TRBV19; J: TRBJ2-2; size: .; length: 18; D: TRBD2; CDR3: CASSAPPGAGVRSGELFF; DNA: TGTGCCAGTAGTGCCCCCCCCGGGGCGGGGGTTCGCTCCGGGGAGCTGTTTTTT
V: TRBV6-1; J: TRBJ1-1; size: .; length: 12; D: .; CDR3: CASRAWNTEAFF; DNA: TGTGCCAGCAGGGCCTGGAACACTGAAGCTTTCTTT
V: TRBV28; J: TRBJ2-2; size: .; length: 12; D: .; CDR3: CASSLSWRELFF; DNA: TGTGCCAGCAGCCTTAGCTGGAGGGAGCTGTTTTTT
V: TRBV7-6; J: TRBJ2-1; size: .; length: 15; D: .; CDR3: CASSLSPGPGDEQFF; DNA: TGTGCCAGCAGCTTATCTCCAGGGCCTGGAGATGAGCAGTTCTTC